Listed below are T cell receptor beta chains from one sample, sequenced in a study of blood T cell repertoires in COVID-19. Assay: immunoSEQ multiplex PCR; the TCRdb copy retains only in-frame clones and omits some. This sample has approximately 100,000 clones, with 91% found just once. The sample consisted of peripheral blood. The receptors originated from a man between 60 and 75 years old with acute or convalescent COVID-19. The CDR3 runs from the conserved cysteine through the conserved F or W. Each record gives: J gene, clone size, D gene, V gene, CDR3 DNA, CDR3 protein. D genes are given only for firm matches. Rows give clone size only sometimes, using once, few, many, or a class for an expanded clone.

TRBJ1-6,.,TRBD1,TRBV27,TGTGCCAGCAGTTCCCGACAGGGCATGGGAGCCCTCCACTTT,CASSSRQGMGALHF
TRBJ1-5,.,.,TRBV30,TGTGCCTGGACACCCGGTATTAGCAATCAGCCCCAGCATTTT,CAWTPGISNQPQHF
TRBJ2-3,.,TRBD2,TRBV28,TGTGCCAGCAGTTTGGGGAACGGACTAGCCATAACTGGCGATACGCAGTATTTT,CASSLGNGLAITGDTQYF
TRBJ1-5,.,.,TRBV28,TGTGCCAGCAGACCTTTACTGTCAGGTCAGCCCCAGCATTTT,CASRPLLSGQPQHF
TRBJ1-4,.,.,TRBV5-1,TGCGCCAGCAGCGTGACAGGCCCCAATGAAAAACTGTTTTTT,CASSVTGPNEKLFF
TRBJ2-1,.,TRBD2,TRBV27,TGTGCCAGCAGTTTGGGACTAGCCTACAATGAGCAGTTCTTC,CASSLGLAYNEQFF
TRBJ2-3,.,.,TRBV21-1,TGTGCCAGCAGCAATAAAATCCCGGACCGGGGAAGGACCACAGATACGCAGTATTTT,CASSNKIPDRGRTTDTQYF
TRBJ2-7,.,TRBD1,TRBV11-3,TGTGCCAGCGGACCAGGGGGTCCGGTGGACGAGCAGTACTTC,CASGPGGPVDEQYF
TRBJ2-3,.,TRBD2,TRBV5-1,TGCGCCAGCAGCTTGACTAGCGGGCCCGCGCAGTATTTT,CASSLTSGPAQYF
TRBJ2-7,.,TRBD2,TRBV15,TGTGCCACCAGCAGAAGCGGGGGCTCCTACGAGCAGTACTTC,CATSRSGGSYEQYF
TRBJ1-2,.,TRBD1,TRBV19,TGTGCCAGTAGGGGGACAGGGGGAAATATGGTCGGCTACACCTTC,CASRGTGGNMVGYTF
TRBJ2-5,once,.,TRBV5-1,TGCGCCAGCAGCCCGAGAGCGGACCAAGAGACCCAGTACTTC,CASSPRADQETQYF
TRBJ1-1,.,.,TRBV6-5,TGTGCCAGCAGTTACAGTCGAGAGGGTAGGACTGAAGCTTTCTTT,CASSYSREGRTEAFF
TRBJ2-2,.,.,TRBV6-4,TGTGCCACCCAGGAACCGAACACCGGGGAGCTGTTTTTT,CATQEPNTGELFF
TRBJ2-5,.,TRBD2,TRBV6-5,TGTGCCAGCAGTCGACTAGCGGGAGTTCCTCTGTCCCAGTACTTC,CASSRLAGVPLSQYF
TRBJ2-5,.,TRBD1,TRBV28,TGTGCCAGCAGTTCCCGACAGGGCGGCGAGACCCAGTACTTC,CASSSRQGGETQYF
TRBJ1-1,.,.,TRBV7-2,TGTGCCAGCAGCTTAGAGGGGCTGAACACTGAAGCTTTCTTT,CASSLEGLNTEAFF
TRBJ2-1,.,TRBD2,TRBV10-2,TGCGCCAGCAGTAGGCTAGCGGGTTCCTGGGATGAGCAGTTCTTC,CASSRLAGSWDEQFF
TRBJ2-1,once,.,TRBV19,TGTGCCAGTAGTATAGGGGCTCTAGCCGGGGATGAGCAGTTCTTC,CASSIGALAGDEQFF
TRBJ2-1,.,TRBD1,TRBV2,TGTGCCAGCAGCACTCGGACAGGGGGTACCAATGAGCAGTTCTTC,CASSTRTGGTNEQFF
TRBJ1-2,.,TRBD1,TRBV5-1,TGCGCCAGCAGCTTACTAGGGACAGACGGCTACACCTTC,CASSLLGTDGYTF
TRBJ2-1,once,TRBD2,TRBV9,TGTGCCAGCAGCGCGGGACTAGCGGGAGACGGTGAGCAGTTCTTC,CASSAGLAGDGEQFF
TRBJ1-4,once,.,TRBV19,TGTGCCAGTAGTAACGGGTTCGCTAATGAAAAACTGTTTTTT,CASSNGFANEKLFF
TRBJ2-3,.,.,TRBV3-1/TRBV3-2,TGTGCCAGCAGCCAAGGGCCGCGGGAAACGCAGTATTTT,CASSQGPRETQYF
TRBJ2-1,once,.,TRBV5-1,TGCGCCAGCAGTCCCACCGGGGAGAGCGAGCAGTTCTTC,CASSPTGESEQFF
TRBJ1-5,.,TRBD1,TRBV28,TGTGCCAGCAGTTTTCTGGGACAGGGGTCGCAGCCCCAGCATTTT,CASSFLGQGSQPQHF
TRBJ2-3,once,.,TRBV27,TGTGCCAGCAGTTTACAGGCCGCAGATACGCAGTATTTT,CASSLQAADTQYF
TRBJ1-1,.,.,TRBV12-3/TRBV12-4,TGTGCCAGCATAACAGGATTGAACACTGAAGCTTTCTTT,CASITGLNTEAFF
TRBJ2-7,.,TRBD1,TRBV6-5,TGTGCCAGCAGTAACGCCGGGACAGCTTACGAGCAGTACTTC,CASSNAGTAYEQYF
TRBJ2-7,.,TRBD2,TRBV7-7,TGTGCTAGCAGCATGCCGGGGACTAGCGGGTACGAGCAGTACTTC,CASSMPGTSGYEQYF
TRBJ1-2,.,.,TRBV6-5,TGTGCCAGCAAGATATCAGGGTATGGCTACACCTTC,CASKISGYGYTF
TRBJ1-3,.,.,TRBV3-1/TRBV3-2,TGTGCCAGCAGCCTGAGGGTCCCGGGCGGAAACACCATATATTTT,CASSLRVPGGNTIYF
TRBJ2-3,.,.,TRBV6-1,TGTGCCAGCAGTGAAATGGGGGCACACACAGATACGCAGTATTTT,CASSEMGAHTDTQYF
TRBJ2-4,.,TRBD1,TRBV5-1,TGCGCCAGCAGCTTGGCGGGACAGGGGGAAAACATTCAGTACTTC,CASSLAGQGENIQYF
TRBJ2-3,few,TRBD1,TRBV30,TGTGCCTGGAGTGGCCGACAGGGGGCAAGGGATACGCAGTATTTT,CAWSGRQGARDTQYF
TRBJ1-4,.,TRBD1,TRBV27,TGTGCCAGCAGTTCATCCGGGACAGATAATGAAAAACTGTTTTTT,CASSSSGTDNEKLFF
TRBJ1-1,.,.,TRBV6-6,TGTGCCAGCAGTTACGGGGGGGAGGCTTTCTTT,CASSYGGEAFF
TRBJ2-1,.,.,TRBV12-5,TGTGCTAGTGGTTTGGACTTGTCGCATGAGCAGTTCTTC,CASGLDLSHEQFF
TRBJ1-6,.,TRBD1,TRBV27,TGTGCCAGCAGTTTGCCACAGGGGATCGGTAATTCACCCCTCCACTTT,CASSLPQGIGNSPLHF
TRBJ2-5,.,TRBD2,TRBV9,TGTGCCAGCAGCGTAGAGGTAGGGAGGGCGACCCAGTACTTC,CASSVEVGRATQYF
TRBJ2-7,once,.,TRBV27,TGTGCCAGTAGTACCGACAGGCCTCCCTACGAGCAGTACTTC,CASSTDRPPYEQYF
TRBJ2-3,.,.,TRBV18,TGTGCCAGCTCTTCCCACCCCGGAGATACGCAGTATTTT,CASSSHPGDTQYF
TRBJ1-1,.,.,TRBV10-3,TGTGCCATCAGCCAGACAGTTAACACTGAAGCTTTCTTT,CAISQTVNTEAFF
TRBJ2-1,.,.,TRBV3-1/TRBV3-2,TGTGCCAGCAGCTGGACAGAGTACAATGAGCAGTTCTTC,CASSWTEYNEQFF
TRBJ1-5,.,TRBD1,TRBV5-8,TGTGCCAGCAGACAGACAGGGAATCAGCCCCAGCATTTT,CASRQTGNQPQHF
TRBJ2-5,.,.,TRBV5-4,TGTGCCAGCAGCCCCAGGGGCTTGAGAGAGACCCAGTACTTC,CASSPRGLRETQYF
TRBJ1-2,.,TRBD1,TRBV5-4,TGTGCCAGCAGCTTGATGACGGGACAGGCATATGGCTACACCTTC,CASSLMTGQAYGYTF
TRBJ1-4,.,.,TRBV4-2,TGTGCCAGCAGCCAAGGAAGGGAAAGGGGTGAAAAACTGTTTTTT,CASSQGRERGEKLFF
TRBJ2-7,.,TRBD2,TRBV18,TGTGCCAGCTCACCGACGGCGGGAGACGGTTACGAGCAGTACTTC,CASSPTAGDGYEQYF
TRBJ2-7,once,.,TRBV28,TGTGCCAGCAGTCCGACCCGACAGTACTCCTACGAGCAGTACTTC,CASSPTRQYSYEQYF